This TCR beta chain derives from a study of OX40 agonist ivuxolimab in advanced cancers. About the research overall: Ivuxolimab, an agonistic anti-OX40 (CD134) antibody, was given to patients. Dose-escalation patients suffered from hepatocellular carcinoma, melanoma, renal cell or head and neck cancer. Points from the study as a whole: Clonal expansion by week 6 occurred in CD4+ and CD8+ blood T cells (at 0.1 to 3.0 mg/kg).

Worth noting for this clone: Its antigen is unknown.

The germline gives CDR1 MNHEY, CDR2 SMNVEV (reference sequence). This CDR3 is built from 16 residues. V dropped 7 bases and J dropped 9 bases, with 22 bases sitting between them. TCRdb keeps only in-frame clones here, not all; method: immunoSEQ multiplex PCR. The top ten hold about 0.69% of the sample, which has fewer than 55,000 clones, 80% to 90% seen once. This receptor was obtained from an adult with an advanced solid tumor such as melanoma, head and neck, liver or kidney cancer. This material consisted of CD4+ or CD8+ T cells sorted from blood, taken in a trial of the OX40 agonist ivuxolimab. The chain employs TRBV27 and TRBJ1-6; the D gene is possibly TRBD1 (5 bases). The CDR3 protein is CASKPHEAGWGSPLHF. DNA of the CDR3: TGTGCCAGCAAACCCCACGAAGCAGGGTGGGGTTCACCCCTCCACTTT.